This T cell receptor (beta chain) stems from a study of blood T cell repertoires in COVID-19. Study in general: Collection of acute and convalescent COVID-19 samples took place in the United States, Italy and Spain.

The CDR3 loop spans 12 amino acids. CDR1 is SGHTA and CDR2 is FQGNSA in the germline V gene. Trimming took 5 bases from V and 8 from J, leaving 10 bases between them. Authors' analysis steps: Amplified reference gene primers provided the basis for estimating nucleated cell counts. TCRdb keeps only in-frame clones here, not all; method: immunoSEQ multiplex PCR. V, J and clone size were drawn from that table, and D and trimming were deduced from the DNA. Among 150,000 or so clones listed, 70% to 90% were seen once. Input material: peripheral blood. V is TRBV7-2 and J is TRBJ2-1; perhaps TRBD2 as D (5 bases). This TCR derives from a man aged 55 to 70 who had recovered from COVID-19. The CDR3 DNA sequence: TGTGCCAGCAGCGCGGACTCCGATGAGCAGTTCTTC. This translates into CASSADSDEQFF.